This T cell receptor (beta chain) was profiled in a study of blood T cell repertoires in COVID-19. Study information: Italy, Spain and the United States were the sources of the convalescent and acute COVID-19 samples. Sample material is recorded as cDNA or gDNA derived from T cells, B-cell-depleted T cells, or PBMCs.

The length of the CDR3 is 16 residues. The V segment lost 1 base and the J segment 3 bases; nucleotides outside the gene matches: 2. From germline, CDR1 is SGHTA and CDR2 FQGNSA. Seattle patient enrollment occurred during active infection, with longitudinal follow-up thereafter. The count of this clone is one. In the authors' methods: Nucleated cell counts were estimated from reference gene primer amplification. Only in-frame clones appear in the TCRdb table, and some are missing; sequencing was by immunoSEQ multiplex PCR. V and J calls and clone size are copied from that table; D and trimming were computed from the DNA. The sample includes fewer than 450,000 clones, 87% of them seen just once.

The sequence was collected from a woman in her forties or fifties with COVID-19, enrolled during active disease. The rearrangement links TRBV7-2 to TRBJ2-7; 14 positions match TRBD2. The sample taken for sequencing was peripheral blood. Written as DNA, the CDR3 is TGTGCCAGCAGCTTAGGGGGGACTAGCGGGAGCTACGAGCAGTACTTC. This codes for CASSLGGTSGSYEQYF.